A selection of T cell receptor beta chains follows, all from one sample in a study of control samples from healthy donors and cancer patients. Produced via immunoSEQ multiplex PCR; TCRdb's table is partial and in-frame only. The sample holds 120,000 or so clones, approximately 90% seen once. What was sequenced was PBMCs. All receptors derive from a woman in her sixties or seventies with lung cancer. Each CDR3 is given with its conserved first and last residue. Fields, in order: clone size, V gene, J gene, D gene, CDR3 protein, CDR3 DNA. The D gene is left open where the match is weak. Some rows mark clone size as missing; the rest say once, few, many or name a class of expanded clone.

size: NA
V: TRBV7-9
J: TRBJ1-1
D: TRBD1
CDR3: CASKPGQGTEAFF
DNA: TGTGCCAGCAAGCCGGGACAGGGAACTGAAGCTTTCTTT

size: NA
V: TRBV7-9
J: TRBJ2-1
D: NA
CDR3: CASSLADEQFF
DNA: TGTGCCAGCAGCTTAGCGGATGAGCAGTTCTTC

size: NA
V: TRBV7-9
J: TRBJ2-7
D: NA
CDR3: CASSLSSLPYEQYF
DNA: TGTGCCAGCAGCTTGAGTAGTCTTCCCTACGAGCAGTACTTC

size: once
V: TRBV30
J: TRBJ1-1
D: NA
CDR3: CAWIRQGMNTEAFF
DNA: TGTGCCTGGATCAGGCAGGGGATGAACACTGAAGCTTTCTTT

size: NA
V: TRBV28
J: TRBJ2-7
D: NA
CDR3: CASKIQVTGEQYF
DNA: TGTGCCAGCAAAATACAGGTTACTGGTGAGCAGTACTTC

size: NA
V: TRBV7-8
J: TRBJ1-5
D: NA
CDR3: CASSLGPLASRQPQHF
DNA: TGTGCCAGCAGCTTAGGGCCGTTAGCCTCCAGGCAGCCCCAGCATTTT

size: NA
V: TRBV2
J: TRBJ1-4
D: NA
CDR3: CASSEGAGSLKLFF
DNA: TGTGCCAGCAGTGAGGGGGCCGGTTCTTTAAAACTGTTTTTT

size: NA
V: TRBV3-1/TRBV3-2
J: TRBJ1-5
D: TRBD1
CDR3: CASSHGGQGDKPQHF
DNA: TGTGCCAGCAGCCACGGCGGACAGGGGGATAAGCCCCAGCATTTT

size: NA
V: TRBV19
J: TRBJ1-5
D: NA
CDR3: CASSKWTPGGQPQHF
DNA: TGTGCCAGTAGTAAATGGACCCCCGGGGGACAGCCCCAGCATTTT

size: NA
V: TRBV24-1
J: TRBJ2-1
D: NA
CDR3: CATSDPGVAEYNEQFF
DNA: TGTGCCACCAGTGATCCCGGGGTAGCGGAGTACAATGAGCAGTTCTTC

size: NA
V: TRBV10-3
J: TRBJ2-7
D: TRBD2
CDR3: CAISSSGRQYEQYF
DNA: TGTGCCATCAGTTCCAGCGGGAGGCAGTACGAGCAGTACTTC

size: NA
V: TRBV3-1/TRBV3-2
J: TRBJ1-2
D: NA
CDR3: CASSQRGDGYTF
DNA: TGTGCCAGCAGCCAAAGAGGAGATGGCTACACCTTC

size: NA
V: TRBV4-2
J: TRBJ2-1
D: TRBD2
CDR3: CASSQDAAGGINEQFF
DNA: TGTGCCAGCAGCCAAGATGCCGCGGGGGGGATTAATGAGCAGTTCTTC

size: once
V: TRBV5-1
J: TRBJ2-3
D: TRBD1
CDR3: CASSSRSGTGGTDTQYF
DNA: TGCGCCAGCAGCTCCAGATCCGGGACAGGGGGCACAGATACGCAGTATTTT

size: NA
V: TRBV7-9
J: TRBJ1-1
D: NA
CDR3: CASSSSGRGGTEAFF
DNA: TGTGCCAGCAGCTCTTCGGGCAGGGGAGGAACTGAAGCTTTCTTT

size: NA
V: TRBV27
J: TRBJ2-1
D: NA
CDR3: CASRPLGVYSYNEQFF
DNA: TGTGCCAGCAGGCCCCTGGGGGTGTACTCCTACAATGAGCAGTTCTTC

size: NA
V: TRBV30
J: TRBJ1-1
D: NA
CDR3: CAWSRDMNTEAFF
DNA: TGTGCCTGGAGCCGTGATATGAACACTGAAGCTTTCTTT

size: NA
V: TRBV7-2
J: TRBJ1-3
D: NA
CDR3: CASRMGSLSGNTIYF
DNA: TGTGCCAGCAGGATGGGTTCCCTCTCTGGAAACACCATATATTTT

size: NA
V: TRBV12-3/TRBV12-4
J: TRBJ2-2
D: NA
CDR3: CASSRETGELFF
DNA: TGTGCCAGCAGCAGGGAAACCGGGGAGCTGTTTTTT

size: NA
V: TRBV27
J: TRBJ1-5
D: NA
CDR3: CASSLVWNSNQPQHF
DNA: TGTGCCAGCAGTTTAGTGTGGAATAGCAATCAGCCCCAGCATTTT

size: NA
V: TRBV3-1/TRBV3-2
J: TRBJ2-3
D: NA
CDR3: CASSQIDTQYF
DNA: TGCGCCAGCAGCCAAATAGATACGCAGTATTTT

size: few
V: TRBV6-2/TRBV6-3
J: TRBJ2-3
D: NA
CDR3: CASSIFNRFLDTQYF
DNA: TGTGCCAGCAGTATATTTAACCGCTTCTTAGATACGCAGTATTTT

size: NA
V: TRBV13
J: TRBJ2-5
D: TRBD2
CDR3: CASSPRQGTSGRRSETQYF
DNA: TGTGCCAGCAGCCCCCGGCAGGGGACTAGCGGGAGGCGTTCGGAGACCCAGTACTTC

size: NA
V: TRBV10-3
J: TRBJ1-5
D: NA
CDR3: CAISDPPGEDKRNQPQHF
DNA: TGTGCCATCAGTGACCCCCCGGGGGAAGATAAGCGGAATCAGCCCCAGCATTTT

size: few
V: TRBV27
J: TRBJ1-1
D: TRBD1
CDR3: CASSFSPTSRGTEAFF
DNA: TGTGCCAGCAGTTTCTCTCCAACCTCCAGGGGGACTGAAGCTTTCTTT

size: once
V: TRBV28
J: TRBJ2-7
D: NA
CDR3: CASSSGQPPYEQYF
DNA: TGTGCCAGCAGCTCCGGACAGCCTCCCTACGAGCAGTACTTC

size: NA
V: TRBV12-5
J: TRBJ2-1
D: TRBD2
CDR3: CATTRGLAEYNEQFF
DNA: TGTGCTACCACTCGGGGACTAGCGGAATACAATGAGCAGTTCTTC

size: NA
V: TRBV9
J: TRBJ2-1
D: TRBD2
CDR3: CASSVELGGGTYNEQFF
DNA: TGTGCCAGCAGCGTAGAGTTGGGCGGGGGGACCTACAATGAGCAGTTCTTC

size: NA
V: TRBV5-8
J: TRBJ2-5
D: NA
CDR3: CASSLGQRYQETQYF
DNA: TGTGCCAGCAGCCTAGGACAACGCTACCAAGAGACCCAGTACTTC

size: NA
V: TRBV11-2
J: TRBJ2-3
D: NA
CDR3: CASSLVHLDTQYF
DNA: TGTGCCAGCAGCTTAGTTCACCTGGATACGCAGTATTTT